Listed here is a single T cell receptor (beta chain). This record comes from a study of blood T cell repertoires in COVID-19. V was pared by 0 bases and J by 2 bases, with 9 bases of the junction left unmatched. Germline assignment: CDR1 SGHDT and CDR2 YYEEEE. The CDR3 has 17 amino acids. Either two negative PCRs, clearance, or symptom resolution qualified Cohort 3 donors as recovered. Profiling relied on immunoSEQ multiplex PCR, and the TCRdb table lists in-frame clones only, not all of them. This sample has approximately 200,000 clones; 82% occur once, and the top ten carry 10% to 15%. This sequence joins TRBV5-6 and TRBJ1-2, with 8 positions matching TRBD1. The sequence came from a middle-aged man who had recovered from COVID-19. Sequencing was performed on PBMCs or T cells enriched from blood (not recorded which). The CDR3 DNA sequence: TGTGCCAGCAGCTTGGAACTATGGACAGGGCGGAACTATGGCTACACCTTC. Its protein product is CASSLELWTGRNYGYTF.